These 29 T cell receptor beta chains were sequenced from one sample in a study of beta chain features in type 1 diabetes. TCRB transcripts that were expressed got sequenced, as all of the isolated RNA had been reverse transcribed. Measured with immunoSEQ multiplex PCR; TCRdb has only the in-frame clones, and not every one. The table shows 250,000 to 300,000 clones, with about 23% occurring only once. Whole-study findings and limits: TCRB CDR3 length was moderately but significantly reduced in all four CD4+ subsets of Type 1 diabetes patients.

No cognate antigen is known for these TCRs. Sample: naive CD4+ T cells from blood. These receptors were taken from a woman younger than 45 with type 1 diabetes.

This clone was seen more than once but under ten times. V and J are TRBV10-3 and TRBJ2-3, with 14 bases lining up with TRBD2. The CDR3 spans 18 residues. Unmatched junction bases numbered 3, after V lost 0 bases and J lost 1 base. Germline assignment: CDR1 ENHRY and CDR2 SYGVKD. The CDR3 DNA is TGTGCCATCAGTGAGTCCCCGGGACTAGCGGGGGGCACAGATACGCAGTATTTT. It yields the protein CAISESPGLAGGTDTQYF.

A few counts support this clone. The chain employs TRBV6-6 and TRBJ1-2; D is possibly TRBD1 (6 bases). Germline lookup yields CDR1 MNHNY and CDR2 SVGAGI (reference sequence). The CDR3 runs 14 residues. V dropped 5 bases and J dropped 1 base, with 11 bases sitting between them. The CDR3 here is CASSTTDSNYGYTF. The CDR3 DNA sequence: TGTGCCAGCAGTACGACGGACAGTAACTATGGCTACACCTTC.

CDR3 coding DNA: TGTGCCAGCAGTGTGGCGGGACCTCCCCGGGGGACGCAGTATTTT. Its protein product is CASSVAGPPRGTQYF. The gene calls are TRBV6-1 and TRBJ2-3; weak D call: TRBD2 (6 bases). Germline V lookup: CDR1 MNHNS, CDR2 SASEGT. Trimming stripped 4 bases from V and 9 bases from J, with 20 bases between. The CDR3 length is 15 residues.

This clone was observed a few times. CDR3 in DNA: TGCAGCGTTGATTCGCGGGGTAGGACTGAAGCTTTCTTT. Protein: CSVDSRGRTEAFF. The rearrangement joins TRBV29-1 to TRBJ1-1; no definite D call. The CDR3 spans 13 residues. V was shortened by 3 bases and J by 5 bases, with 13 bases between the two germline ends. CDR1 is SQVTM and CDR2 is ANQGSEA in the germline V gene.

This clone has just a few counts. The rearrangement uses TRBV18 and TRBJ1-3; D not certain. The germline V and J ends were trimmed by 6 bases and 0 bases, with 12 bases remaining between them. Germline loops: CDR1 KGHSH, CDR2 LQKENI. CDR3 length: 15 amino acids. The CDR3 loop reads CASSPTVDSGNTIYF. CDR3 sequence (DNA): TGTGCCAGCTCTCCCACAGTTGACTCTGGAAACACCATATATTTT.

The gene calls are TRBV19 and TRBJ2-7; weak D call: TRBD1 (5 bases). Germline loops: CDR1 LNHDA, CDR2 SQIVND (reference sequence). V was cut by 5 bases and J by 5 bases, with 10 bases left in between. This CDR3 region has 12 residues. The CDR3 DNA reads TGTGCCAGTAGTCCCCAGGGCCACGAGCAGTACTTC. Its translation: CASSPQGHEQYF.

This clone showed up just a few times. A read error may account for a junction end that differs from germline. The gene calls are TRBV4-2 and TRBJ1-2; TRBD1 aligns across 7 bases. Germline V gene sequence: CDR1 LGHNA, CDR2 YNFKEQ. The CDR3 loop spans 10 amino acids. CDR3 in amino acids: CASSQEGAFF. CDR3 DNA: TGTGCCAGCAGCCAGGAGGGGGCCTTCTTC.

The genes are TRBV29-1 and TRBJ2-3; possible D gene TRBD1, 5 bases. The CDR3 runs 10 residues. V lost 3 bases, J lost 8 bases, and 6 bases lay in between. CDR1 and CDR2 from the germline V gene are SQVTM and ANQGSEA. Written as DNA, the CDR3 is TGCAGCGTTGATCAGGGTACGCAGTATTTT. Translation gives CSVDQGTQYF.

This clone was recorded a few times. The chain couples TRBV7-2 to TRBJ2-7; D is possibly TRBD2 (6 bases). The CDR3 is 14 amino acids. Trimming pared 0 bases from V and 2 bases from J, leaving 8 bases between. Germline CDR1 SGHTA, CDR2 FQGNSA. The CDR3 reads CASSLARDTYEQYF. DNA of the CDR3: TGTGCCAGCAGCTTAGCGCGGGATACCTACGAGCAGTACTTC.

The chain employs TRBV4-1 and TRBJ1-2; TRBD1 matches at 7 bases. Germline V CDR1 and CDR2: MGHRA, YSYEKL. The ends lost 2 bases at V and 5 bases at J; junction bases unmatched: 8. The CDR3 is 15 amino acids. The DNA of the CDR3 is TGCGCCAGCAGCCAACCCCGGGACAGACTTTATGGCTACACCTTC. Protein product: CASSQPRDRLYGYTF.

This clone was detected only a few times. V is TRBV30 and J is TRBJ2-5, with D possibly being TRBD2 (6 bases). V shed 3 bases and J shed 1 base, with 18 bases lying between them. This CDR3 has 16 amino acids. Germline CDR1 is GTSNPN and CDR2 is SVGIG (reference sequence). DNA for the CDR3: TGTGCCTGGAGGAGGCCGGGGGTGTTCCCCCAAGAGACCCAGTACTTC. Translated, it gives CAWRRPGVFPQETQYF.

This clone was observed a handful of times. For the CDR3, the DNA is TGTGCCAGCAGTGAATCCGACAGGCCTAATCAGCCCCAGCATTTT. It encodes CASSESDRPNQPQHF. The chain recombines TRBV6-1 with TRBJ1-5, with D perhaps matching TRBD1 (6 bases). With 2 bases removed from V and 4 bases from J, the gap between germline ends came to 12 bases. The CDR3 length is 15 residues. Germline loops: CDR1 MNHNS, CDR2 SASEGT.

The CDR3 DNA sequence: TGTGCCAGCAGTGAAATCCTGACTCAGGGAGGACGGCAGTACTTC. Encoded protein: CASSEILTQGGRQYF. The chain couples TRBV6-1 to TRBJ2-7; D perhaps matches TRBD2 (6 bases). The germline V and J ends were trimmed by 2 bases and 9 bases, with 20 bases remaining between them. The CDR3 contains 15 residues. Germline V gene data show CDR1 as MNHNS and CDR2 as SASEGT.

This rearrangement joins TRBV6-6 to TRBJ2-1; the match to TRBD1 covers 8 bases. The CDR3 extends over 16 amino acids. Germline lookup yields CDR1 MNHNY and CDR2 SVGAGI (reference sequence). Trimming cost V 6 bases and J 6 bases; bases outside gene matches: 13. This chain's CDR3 is CASSPSGTGVGNEQFF. CDR3 nucleotides: TGTGCCAGCAGCCCTTCGGGGACAGGTGTCGGCAATGAGCAGTTCTTC.

The V call is TRBV18, the J call TRBJ2-3; no clear D. The CDR3 extends over 12 amino acids. V was shortened by 2 bases and J by 6 bases, with 6 bases between the two germline ends. The germline CDR1 and CDR2 sequences are KGHSH and LQKENI. DNA of the CDR3: TGTGCCAGCTCACCAGCGGAGGATACGCAGTATTTT. Protein product: CASSPAEDTQYF. The full variable domain, with the rest looked up from reference TRBV18 and TRBJ2-3, is NAGVMQNPRHLVRRRGQEARLRCSPMKGHSHVYWYRQLPEEGLKFMVYLQKENIIDESGMPKERFSAEFPKEGPSILRIQQVVRGDSAAYFCASSPAEDTQYFGPGTRLTVL.

The rearrangement links TRBV29-1 to TRBJ1-5; D perhaps matches TRBD1 (6 bases). Germline CDR1 reads SQVTM; CDR2 reads ANQGSEA. Trimming left V 7 bases short and J 4 bases short, with 11 bases between. The CDR3 totals 12 residues. The CDR3 bases are TGCAGCGCTGGACAGCGTAATCAGCCCCAGCATTTT. Its translation: CSAGQRNQPQHF. Full variable domain (outside the CDR3, taken from reference TRBV29-1 and TRBJ1-5): SAVISQKPSRDICQRGTSLTIQCQVDSQVTMMFWYRQQPGQSLTLIATANQGSEATYESGFVIDKFPISRPNLTFSTLTVSNMSPEDSSIYLCSAGQRNQPQHFGDGTRLSIL.

J is TRBJ2-2 and V is TRBV7-3; D gene uncertain. CDR3 length: 11 amino acids. The germline gives CDR1 SGHTA, CDR2 FQGTGA. With 4 bases removed from V and 8 bases from J, the gap between germline ends came to 5 bases. CDR3 bases: TGTGCCAGCAGCTACTCTGGGGAGCTGTTTTTT. It yields the protein CASSYSGELFF.

CDR3 in amino acids: CASSLGDGNIQYF. The CDR3 DNA reads as TGCGCCAGCAGCTTGGGAGACGGGAACATTCAGTACTTC. J is TRBJ2-4 and V is TRBV5-1; D unclear. Per the germline V gene, CDR1 is SGHRS and CDR2 is YFSETQ. The CDR3 is made up of 13 amino acids. With 0 bases removed from V and 7 bases from J, the gap between germline ends came to 8 bases.

This clone was counted a few times. This sequence joins TRBV19 and TRBJ2-7, with D perhaps TRBD1 (5 bases). This CDR3 spans 12 amino acids. The V end lost 3 bases, the J end lost 7 bases, and 10 bases lay between the germline ends. Germline V gene data show CDR1 as LNHDA and CDR2 as SQIVND (reference sequence). As DNA, the CDR3 is TGTGCCAGTAGTATGGCAGGGTGGGAGCAGTACTTC. Translated, it gives CASSMAGWEQYF.

In this sample, this clone turned up a few times. CDR3 residues: CASRGTGREQYF. The CDR3 DNA reads as TGTGCCAGCAGAGGGACAGGGCGGGAGCAGTACTTC. The genes are TRBV6-5 and TRBJ2-7, with TRBD1 matching 9 bases. CDR3 size: 12 residues. The trim removed 6 bases at V and 7 bases at J, leaving 4 bases unmatched. The V gene's germline CDR1 is MNHEY and CDR2 SVGAGI.

This clone was picked up a small number of times. The rearrangement joins TRBV28 to TRBJ2-7; D gene ambiguous. Germline loops: CDR1 MDHEN, CDR2 SYDVKM. The CDR3 has 12 amino acids. V was pared by 9 bases and J by 3 bases, with 12 bases between. The CDR3: CASLAPNYEQYF. The CDR3 DNA follows: TGTGCCAGTTTAGCTCCGAACTACGAGCAGTACTTC.

A few counts support this clone. The chain couples TRBV28 to TRBJ2-1; D possibly corresponds to TRBD2 (6 bases). CDR1 and CDR2 (germline): MDHEN, SYDVKM. V was clipped by 5 bases and J by 9 bases, with 17 bases between them. The CDR3 covers 14 residues. The CDR3 coding sequence is TGTGCCAGCAGTCCCATCCGGGACTTCGGTGAGCAGTTCTTC. It specifies CASSPIRDFGEQFF.

This clone came up a few times. V usage is TRBV25-1 and J usage is TRBJ2-7; D is possibly TRBD2 (6 bases). Germline V gene lookup returns CDR1 MGHDK and CDR2 SYGVNS. There are 13 residues in the CDR3. Deletions cut 7 bases from V and 0 bases from J, with 10 bases between. CDR3 coding DNA: TGTGCCAGCACTAGCGAGAGCTCCTACGAGCAGTACTTC. It specifies CASTSESSYEQYF.

This clone was recorded a few times. The sample contains more than one DNA sequence encoding this CDR3. J is TRBJ2-3 and V is TRBV5-1; 7 nucleotides line up with TRBD1. Germline values: CDR1 SGHRS, CDR2 YFSETQ. This CDR3 comprises 12 residues. The junction had 1 base not matched to a gene; V was cut back by 4 bases and J by 5 bases. The CDR3 is CASSRQGDTQYF. The CDR3 DNA sequence: TGCGCCAGCAGCCGACAGGGAGATACGCAGTATTTT. The full variable domain, completed using reference TRBV5-1 and TRBJ2-3, is KAGVTQTPRYLIKTRGQQVTLSCSPISGHRSVSWYQQTPGQGLQFLFEYFSETQRNKGNFPGRFSGRQFSNSRSEMNVSTLELGDSALYLCASSRQGDTQYFGPGTRLTVL.

This clone has a handful of counts. The genes are TRBV6-1 and TRBJ2-1, with TRBD2 matching over 11 bases. With 6 bases clipped from V and 5 bases from J, the junction kept 6 bases outside the gene matches. CDR1 MNHNS and CDR2 SASEGT come from the germline V gene. The CDR3 runs 15 residues. The CDR3 coding sequence is TGTGCCAGCAGCGCGACTAGCGGGATAAACAATGAGCAGTTCTTC. Translated, it gives CASSATSGINNEQFF.

The chain is built from TRBV11-2 and TRBJ2-5; no reliable D call. The V gene lost 1 base and the J gene lost 5 bases, with 8 bases spanning the gap. Germline CDR1 SGHAT, CDR2 FQNNGV. CDR3 length: 13 amino acids. The CDR3 loop reads CASSLALMETQYF. CDR3 in DNA: TGTGCCAGCAGCTTAGCGCTAATGGAGACCCAGTACTTC.

This clone was observed a few times. The chain links TRBV6-1 to TRBJ2-1; 8 bases map to TRBD2. V dropped 2 bases and J dropped 10; count of bases not matched to a gene: 7. CDR3 length: 14 residues. CDR1 and CDR2 from the germline V gene are MNHNS and SASEGT. Here the CDR3 reads CASSELPSGFEQFF. CDR3 DNA sequence: TGTGCCAGCAGTGAACTACCTAGCGGGTTCGAGCAGTTCTTC.

This clone has more than one count but fewer than ten. The CDR3, as DNA: TGCGCCAGCAGCTTCCAACATGGGACAATTTCTGAAGCTTTCTTT. Translation: CASSFQHGTISEAFF. This sequence joins TRBV5-1 and TRBJ1-1; tentatively, D is TRBD1 (6 bases). Trimming cost V 2 bases and J 6 bases, with 17 bases left between them. Germline V gene data show CDR1 as SGHRS and CDR2 as YFSETQ. The CDR3 runs 15 residues.

This sequence joins TRBV29-1 and TRBJ2-1; TRBD2 matches 11 bases. CDR3 length: 15 residues. Trimming cost V 6 bases and J 10 bases; bases outside gene matches: 14. Germline loops: CDR1 SQVTM, CDR2 ANQGSEA. The CDR3 DNA reads as TGCAGCGTCGGAGTGGCTAGCGGGAGGAGGTTGGAGCAGTTCTTC. Translation: CSVGVASGRRLEQFF.